This T cell receptor (beta chain) was recorded in a study of technical replicates of blood from a few donors. Assay used: immunoSEQ multiplex PCR; TCRdb lists only in-frame clones, some missing. The sample has 55,000 to 75,000 clones, more than 85% seen once. Germline values: CDR1 LNHDA, CDR2 SQIVND (reference sequence). The CDR3 length is 15 residues. V dropped 6 bases and J dropped 3; count of bases not matched to a gene: 8. This clonotype was sampled from a human donor in good health. Some clones in this sample may be carry-over from other donors' samples. The chain links TRBV19 to TRBJ1-5; 7 bases are a match to TRBD1. Sequenced material: PBMCs. Here the CDR3 reads CASSNDRVVNQPQHF. The DNA of the CDR3 is TGTGCCAGTAGCAATGACAGGGTGGTCAATCAGCCCCAGCATTTT.